This is a list of T cell receptor beta chains from one sample in a study of CD8 T cells in Susac syndrome. TCRdb passed the immunoSEQ multiplex PCR reads through MiXCR, listing each CDR3 protein once. The sample has roughly 160,000 distinct CDR3 sequences; about 96% are singletons. Sequencing input: CD4+ T cells from PBMCs. The receptors originated from a human donor with Susac syndrome. Both conserved end residues are part of each CDR3. D genes are given only for firm matches. Clone size appears in some rows only: once, few, many, or a class for an expanded clone.

clone_size: once
v_call: TRBV25-1
j_call: TRBJ2-5
d_call: NA
cdr3_aa: CASSDQKASETQYF
cdr3_nt: TGTGCCAGCAGCGACCAGAAAGCCTCGGAGACCCAGTACTTC

clone_size: NA
v_call: TRBV13
j_call: TRBJ1-1
d_call: NA
cdr3_aa: CASRAAISSVRAFF
cdr3_nt: TGTGCCAGCAGAGCGGCCATTAGCTCGGTTCGAGCTTTCTTT

clone_size: NA
v_call: TRBV15
j_call: TRBJ1-2
d_call: NA
cdr3_aa: CATSRDGVAGYTF
cdr3_nt: TGTGCCACCAGCAGAGATGGGGTGGCGGGCTACACCTTC

clone_size: NA
v_call: TRBV2
j_call: TRBJ2-3
d_call: TRBD1
cdr3_aa: CASSWDRGVTDTQYF
cdr3_nt: TGTGCCAGCAGTTGGGACAGGGGTGTTACAGATACGCAGTATTTT

clone_size: once
v_call: TRBV5-6
j_call: TRBJ1-6
d_call: NA
cdr3_aa: CASSFRTASYVTLHF
cdr3_nt: TGTGCCAGCAGCTTTAGGACAGCAAGTTATGTTACCCTCCACTTT

clone_size: NA
v_call: TRBV27
j_call: TRBJ1-5
d_call: NA
cdr3_aa: CASSLSISGDQPQHF
cdr3_nt: TGTGCCAGCAGTTTATCGATATCAGGAGATCAGCCCCAGCATTTT

clone_size: NA
v_call: TRBV3-1
j_call: TRBJ1-6
d_call: NA
cdr3_aa: CASSPFVPGGSPLHF
cdr3_nt: TGTGCCAGCAGCCCTTTCGTCCCGGGGGGATCACCCCTCCACTTT

clone_size: NA
v_call: TRBV18
j_call: TRBJ1-5
d_call: NA
cdr3_aa: CASSPEQNSNQPQHF
cdr3_nt: TGTGCCAGCTCACCAGAACAGAATAGCAATCAGCCCCAGCATTTT

clone_size: NA
v_call: TRBV24-1
j_call: TRBJ2-3
d_call: NA
cdr3_aa: CATSDPGKGTDTQYF
cdr3_nt: TGTGCCACCAGTGATCCGGGAAAGGGGACAGATACGCAGTATTTT

clone_size: NA
v_call: TRBV5-1
j_call: TRBJ1-2
d_call: NA
cdr3_aa: CASSPGRSNGYTF
cdr3_nt: TGCGCCAGCAGCCCGGGACGGAGTAATGGCTACACCTTC

clone_size: NA
v_call: TRBV7-2
j_call: TRBJ2-7
d_call: NA
cdr3_aa: CASKISVNSLDEQYF
cdr3_nt: TGTGCCAGCAAGATATCGGTCAACTCATTGGACGAGCAGTACTTC

clone_size: NA
v_call: TRBV15
j_call: TRBJ1-1
d_call: TRBD1
cdr3_aa: CATSRGAGQYEENTEAFF
cdr3_nt: TGTGCCACCAGCAGAGGGGCGGGACAGTACGAGGAGAACACTGAAGCTTTCTTT

clone_size: NA
v_call: TRBV14
j_call: TRBJ2-6
d_call: NA
cdr3_aa: CASSGAFLSSGANVLTF
cdr3_nt: TGTGCCAGCAGCGGGGCCTTCCTCAGCTCTGGGGCCAACGTCCTGACTTTC

clone_size: NA
v_call: TRBV12-3/TRBV12-4
j_call: TRBJ2-7
d_call: NA
cdr3_aa: CASSLEVGPSSYEQYF
cdr3_nt: TGTGCCAGCAGTTTAGAAGTTGGCCCGAGCTCCTACGAGCAGTACTTC

clone_size: NA
v_call: TRBV11-1
j_call: TRBJ2-7
d_call: TRBD1
cdr3_aa: CASTNDRVAYEQYF
cdr3_nt: TGTGCCAGCACCAACGACAGGGTGGCCTACGAGCAGTACTTC

clone_size: NA
v_call: TRBV27
j_call: TRBJ2-6
d_call: TRBD1
cdr3_aa: CASSTTRQGPSPGANVLTF
cdr3_nt: TGTGCCAGCAGTACAACAAGACAGGGACCCTCCCCTGGGGCCAACGTCCTGACTTTC

clone_size: once
v_call: TRBV3-1
j_call: TRBJ2-5
d_call: NA
cdr3_aa: CASSQDWGEETQYF
cdr3_nt: TGTGCCAGCAGCCAAGATTGGGGAGAGGAGACCCAGTACTTC

clone_size: NA
v_call: TRBV5-1
j_call: TRBJ2-3
d_call: TRBD1
cdr3_aa: CASSAGGETDTQYF
cdr3_nt: TGCGCCAGCAGCGCAGGGGGAGAAACAGATACGCAGTATTTT

clone_size: NA
v_call: TRBV28
j_call: TRBJ1-4
d_call: NA
cdr3_aa: CATHRGGTNEKLFF
cdr3_nt: TGTGCCACCCATCGAGGGGGGACTAATGAAAAACTGTTTTTT

clone_size: few
v_call: TRBV18
j_call: TRBJ1-5
d_call: NA
cdr3_aa: CASSADSNQPQHF
cdr3_nt: TGTGCCAGCTCAGCAGATAGCAATCAGCCCCAGCATTTT

clone_size: NA
v_call: TRBV5-6
j_call: TRBJ2-5
d_call: TRBD2
cdr3_aa: CASSWWTGGETQYF
cdr3_nt: TGTGCCAGCAGCTGGTGGACGGGGGGAGAGACCCAGTACTTC

clone_size: few
v_call: TRBV6-1
j_call: TRBJ2-2
d_call: NA
cdr3_aa: CASSPSPTGELFF
cdr3_nt: TGTGCCAGCAGCCCCAGCCCCACCGGGGAGCTGTTTTTT

clone_size: NA
v_call: TRBV23-1
j_call: TRBJ1-5
d_call: NA
cdr3_aa: CASSHLPLPGYGGNQPQHF
cdr3_nt: TGCGCCAGCAGTCATTTACCGCTCCCAGGGTATGGTGGCAATCAGCCCCAGCATTTT

clone_size: NA
v_call: TRBV30
j_call: TRBJ2-6
d_call: NA
cdr3_aa: CAWSAGHSSGANVLTF
cdr3_nt: TGTGCCTGGAGTGCGGGACACAGCTCTGGGGCCAACGTCCTGACTTTC

clone_size: NA
v_call: TRBV30
j_call: TRBJ2-7
d_call: NA
cdr3_aa: CAWRGSSYEQYF
cdr3_nt: TGTGCCTGGAGGGGCAGCTCCTACGAGCAGTACTTC

clone_size: NA
v_call: TRBV29-1
j_call: TRBJ2-1
d_call: NA
cdr3_aa: CSARGEEQFF
cdr3_nt: TGCAGCGCTCGAGGGGAGGAGCAGTTCTTC

clone_size: NA
v_call: TRBV5-4
j_call: TRBJ2-1
d_call: NA
cdr3_aa: CASSLKGGRVDEQFF
cdr3_nt: TGTGCCAGCAGCTTGAAAGGGGGACGGGTTGATGAGCAGTTCTTC

clone_size: NA
v_call: TRBV6-5
j_call: TRBJ1-6
d_call: TRBD1
cdr3_aa: CASRYSHRDRRSNSPLHF
cdr3_nt: TGTGCCAGCAGATACTCCCACCGGGACAGGAGAAGCAATTCACCCCTCCACTTT

clone_size: NA
v_call: TRBV5-1
j_call: TRBJ2-2
d_call: NA
cdr3_aa: CASSLVSPNTGELFF
cdr3_nt: TGCGCCAGCAGCTTGGTGTCGCCCAACACCGGGGAGCTGTTTTTT

clone_size: NA
v_call: TRBV11-2
j_call: TRBJ2-3
d_call: NA
cdr3_aa: CASSQKGGSTDTQYF
cdr3_nt: TGTGCCAGCAGCCAAAAGGGGGGCAGCACAGATACGCAGTATTTT

clone_size: NA
v_call: TRBV5-6
j_call: TRBJ2-1
d_call: NA
cdr3_aa: CASSLVKGGETYNEQFF
cdr3_nt: TGTGCCAGCAGCTTGGTAAAGGGGGGCGAAACCTACAATGAGCAGTTCTTC

clone_size: NA
v_call: TRBV4-3
j_call: TRBJ1-6
d_call: NA
cdr3_aa: CASSQDSRGSSPLHF
cdr3_nt: TGCGCCAGCAGCCAAGATTCCAGGGGCTCTTCACCCCTCCACTTT

clone_size: NA
v_call: TRBV5-1
j_call: TRBJ2-4
d_call: NA
cdr3_aa: CASSRLGSAKNIQYF
cdr3_nt: TGCGCCAGCAGTCGATTGGGTAGCGCAAAAAACATTCAGTACTTC

clone_size: NA
v_call: TRBV28
j_call: TRBJ2-3
d_call: TRBD1
cdr3_aa: CASRPNAGGADTQYF
cdr3_nt: TGTGCCAGCAGGCCGAACGCAGGGGGCGCAGATACGCAGTATTTT

clone_size: NA
v_call: TRBV7-9
j_call: TRBJ1-5
d_call: NA
cdr3_aa: CASSSAGNGQPQHF
cdr3_nt: TGTGCCAGCAGCTCCGCAGGGAATGGCCAGCCCCAGCATTTT

clone_size: NA
v_call: TRBV4-2
j_call: TRBJ1-6
d_call: NA
cdr3_aa: CASSQESGRLHF
cdr3_nt: TGTGCCAGCAGCCAAGAGTCGGGGCGCCTCCACTTT

clone_size: NA
v_call: TRBV12-3/TRBV12-4
j_call: TRBJ1-2
d_call: NA
cdr3_aa: CASSLGHYGYTF
cdr3_nt: TGTGCCAGCAGTTTAGGCCACTATGGCTACACCTTC

clone_size: NA
v_call: TRBV12-3/TRBV12-4
j_call: TRBJ1-2
d_call: TRBD1
cdr3_aa: CASSGQGTYGYTF
cdr3_nt: TGTGCCAGCAGCGGACAGGGAACCTATGGCTACACCTTC

clone_size: once
v_call: TRBV24-1
j_call: TRBJ1-2
d_call: TRBD1
cdr3_aa: CATRLAQGGNYTF
cdr3_nt: TGTGCCACCCGCCTTGCCCAGGGGGGTAACTACACCTTC

clone_size: NA
v_call: TRBV28
j_call: TRBJ2-1
d_call: TRBD1
cdr3_aa: CAGQGPYNEQFF
cdr3_nt: TGTGCCGGACAGGGCCCCTACAATGAGCAGTTCTTC

clone_size: NA
v_call: TRBV5-1
j_call: TRBJ1-2
d_call: TRBD1
cdr3_aa: CASSWTTGDYGYTF
cdr3_nt: TGCGCCAGCAGCTGGACGACAGGGGACTATGGCTACACCTTC

clone_size: NA
v_call: TRBV6-5
j_call: TRBJ2-5
d_call: NA
cdr3_aa: CASSYGVWETQYF
cdr3_nt: TGTGCCAGCAGTTACGGTGTCTGGGAGACCCAGTACTTC

clone_size: NA
v_call: TRBV20-1
j_call: TRBJ2-6
d_call: NA
cdr3_aa: CSAPGVSGANVLTF
cdr3_nt: TGCAGTGCCCCGGGAGTCTCTGGGGCCAACGTCCTGACTTTC

clone_size: NA
v_call: TRBV5-6
j_call: TRBJ2-7
d_call: NA
cdr3_aa: CASSLRQWGYEQYF
cdr3_nt: TGTGCCAGCAGCTTGAGGCAGTGGGGCTACGAGCAGTACTTC